This is a list of T cell receptor beta chains from one sample in a study of blood T cell repertoires in COVID-19. Here immunoSEQ multiplex PCR was the method, and the copy in TCRdb shows in-frame clones only, minus some. This table holds 140,000 to 150,000 clones, about four fifths found once. Sequenced input: peripheral blood. These receptors were taken from a man aged 65 to 85 who had recovered from COVID-19. The CDR3 runs from the conserved cysteine through the conserved F or W. A D gene is named only where the DNA matches it firmly. Clone size is given for some rows only: seen once, a few or many times, or a class if the clone is expanded.

J gene: TRBJ2-7
clone size: NA
V gene: TRBV19
D gene: NA
CDR3 length: 15
CDR3 DNA: TGTGCCAGTAGTATCGAGGCGGGAAGCTCCTACGAGCAGTACTTC
CDR3 protein: CASSIEAGSSYEQYF

J gene: TRBJ2-7
clone size: NA
V gene: TRBV28
D gene: NA
CDR3 length: 12
CDR3 DNA: TGTGCCAGCAGTTTGAACAGAGACGAGCAGTACTTC
CDR3 protein: CASSLNRDEQYF

J gene: TRBJ2-1
clone size: NA
V gene: TRBV3-1/TRBV3-2
D gene: TRBD2
CDR3 length: 16
CDR3 DNA: TGTGCCAGCAGCCCGTGGGGGAGGGCCACCTACAATGAGCAGTTCTTC
CDR3 protein: CASSPWGRATYNEQFF

J gene: TRBJ2-3
clone size: NA
V gene: TRBV25-1
D gene: TRBD1
CDR3 length: 15
CDR3 DNA: TGTGCCAGCAGTAAACCGGGACAGGGGACAGATACGCAGTATTTT
CDR3 protein: CASSKPGQGTDTQYF

J gene: TRBJ1-2
clone size: once
V gene: TRBV19
D gene: NA
CDR3 length: 13
CDR3 DNA: TGTGCCAGTAGTATTGTCGCCGGGGATGGCTACACCTTC
CDR3 protein: CASSIVAGDGYTF

J gene: TRBJ2-5
clone size: NA
V gene: TRBV4-1
D gene: TRBD2
CDR3 length: 19
CDR3 DNA: TGCGCCAGCAGCCAAGGGTGGGGACTAGCGGGAGGTATCCCAGAGACCCAGTACTTC
CDR3 protein: CASSQGWGLAGGIPETQYF

J gene: TRBJ2-6
clone size: NA
V gene: TRBV19
D gene: TRBD1
CDR3 length: 16
CDR3 DNA: TGTGCCAGTAGCCTACAGGGGATCTCTGGGGCCAACGTCCTGACTTTC
CDR3 protein: CASSLQGISGANVLTF

J gene: TRBJ2-2
clone size: NA
V gene: TRBV7-9
D gene: NA
CDR3 length: 14
CDR3 DNA: TGTGCCAGCAGCGACGGCAGGGGTAACGGGGAGCTGTTTTTT
CDR3 protein: CASSDGRGNGELFF

J gene: TRBJ2-5
clone size: NA
V gene: TRBV5-6
D gene: NA
CDR3 length: 16
CDR3 DNA: TGTGCCAGCAGCTTGGCTCAACAGGGAAGGGGAGAGACCCAGTACTTC
CDR3 protein: CASSLAQQGRGETQYF

J gene: TRBJ2-7
clone size: NA
V gene: TRBV4-1
D gene: TRBD2
CDR3 length: 16
CDR3 DNA: TGCGCCAGCAGCCAAGCATCGGGACTAAGCTCCTACGAGCAGTACTTC
CDR3 protein: CASSQASGLSSYEQYF

J gene: TRBJ2-1
clone size: NA
V gene: TRBV3-1/TRBV3-2
D gene: TRBD2
CDR3 length: 16
CDR3 DNA: TGTGCCAGCAGCCTTACAAGGGGAGGGGATTACAATGAGCAGTTCTTC
CDR3 protein: CASSLTRGGDYNEQFF

J gene: TRBJ2-1
clone size: NA
V gene: TRBV4-1
D gene: TRBD2
CDR3 length: 17
CDR3 DNA: TGCGCCAGCAGCCAAGGGGGTCTAGCGGGACTTAACAATGAGCAGTTCTTC
CDR3 protein: CASSQGGLAGLNNEQFF

J gene: TRBJ2-5
clone size: NA
V gene: TRBV6-2/TRBV6-3
D gene: NA
CDR3 length: 17
CDR3 DNA: TGTGCCAGCAGTTACCCCCCGTCAAGGGGGAGACAGGAGACCCAGTACTTC
CDR3 protein: CASSYPPSRGRQETQYF

J gene: TRBJ2-5
clone size: NA
V gene: TRBV7-3
D gene: NA
CDR3 length: 15
CDR3 DNA: TGTGCCAGCAGCCCAGCCGGGGGAGCACAAGAGACCCAGTACTTC
CDR3 protein: CASSPAGGAQETQYF

J gene: TRBJ2-7
clone size: many
V gene: TRBV21-1
D gene: NA
CDR3 length: 12
CDR3 DNA: TGTGCCAGCAGCAATCAGGGTTACGAGCAGTACTTC
CDR3 protein: CASSNQGYEQYF

J gene: TRBJ2-5
clone size: NA
V gene: TRBV18
D gene: TRBD2
CDR3 length: 15
CDR3 DNA: TGTGCCAGCTCACCACTGAGCGGGAGTGGGGAGACCCAGTACTTC
CDR3 protein: CASSPLSGSGETQYF

J gene: TRBJ2-7
clone size: NA
V gene: TRBV18
D gene: TRBD1
CDR3 length: 16
CDR3 DNA: TGTGCCAGCTCACCGCGTCAGGACAGGGGAGCCTACGAGCAGTACTTC
CDR3 protein: CASSPRQDRGAYEQYF

J gene: TRBJ2-5
clone size: NA
V gene: TRBV5-1
D gene: TRBD2
CDR3 length: 15
CDR3 DNA: TGCGCCAGCAGCGAGGGACTAGCGGGAGCTGAGACCCAGTACTTC
CDR3 protein: CASSEGLAGAETQYF

J gene: TRBJ2-1
clone size: NA
V gene: TRBV6-5
D gene: TRBD2
CDR3 length: 14
CDR3 DNA: TGTGCCAGCAGTTCCCCCGGGACTAGCATTGAGCAGTTCTTC
CDR3 protein: CASSSPGTSIEQFF

J gene: TRBJ2-7
clone size: NA
V gene: TRBV5-1
D gene: TRBD1
CDR3 length: 14
CDR3 DNA: TGCGCCAGCAGCCCGGACAGGGGGCCGAGCGAGCAGTACTTC
CDR3 protein: CASSPDRGPSEQYF

J gene: TRBJ2-7
clone size: NA
V gene: TRBV5-4
D gene: NA
CDR3 length: 15
CDR3 DNA: TGTGCCAGCAGCTGGCCCGGGAGTAGATCCGCCGAGCAGTACTTC
CDR3 protein: CASSWPGSRSAEQYF

J gene: TRBJ1-4
clone size: NA
V gene: TRBV7-9
D gene: NA
CDR3 length: 14
CDR3 DNA: TGTGCCAGCAGCCCCCGGGGGGATTATGAAAAACTGTTTTTT
CDR3 protein: CASSPRGDYEKLFF

J gene: TRBJ2-1
clone size: NA
V gene: TRBV18
D gene: NA
CDR3 length: 16
CDR3 DNA: TGTGCCAGCTCACCACCGGGCAGCCCTTCCTACAATGAGCAGTTCTTC
CDR3 protein: CASSPPGSPSYNEQFF

J gene: TRBJ2-7
clone size: NA
V gene: TRBV7-2
D gene: TRBD2
CDR3 length: 16
CDR3 DNA: TGTGCCAGCAGCTTAGTAGGGTCTAGCGGGGCCTACGAGCAGTACTTC
CDR3 protein: CASSLVGSSGAYEQYF

J gene: TRBJ2-1
clone size: NA
V gene: TRBV4-2
D gene: TRBD2
CDR3 length: 16
CDR3 DNA: TGTGCCAGCAGCCAAGAAGCTAGCGGCTCCTACAATGAGCAGTTCTTC
CDR3 protein: CASSQEASGSYNEQFF

J gene: TRBJ2-1
clone size: NA
V gene: TRBV5-1
D gene: NA
CDR3 length: 12
CDR3 DNA: TGCGCCAGCCACTTGAGTCCTCATGAGCAGTTCTTC
CDR3 protein: CASHLSPHEQFF

J gene: TRBJ1-6
clone size: NA
V gene: TRBV5-8
D gene: NA
CDR3 length: 14
CDR3 DNA: TGTGCCAGCAGCCTGACGGAGTATAATTCACCCCTCCACTTT
CDR3 protein: CASSLTEYNSPLHF

J gene: TRBJ1-4
clone size: NA
V gene: TRBV5-1
D gene: TRBD1
CDR3 length: 15
CDR3 DNA: TGCGCCAGCAGCTTAGACAGGGAGTCGGTTGGCGAACTGTTTTTT
CDR3 protein: CASSLDRESVGELFF

J gene: TRBJ2-5
clone size: NA
V gene: TRBV7-9
D gene: TRBD1
CDR3 length: 18
CDR3 DNA: TGTGCCAGCAGCCCCGGACTGTGGGACAGGGGGCAACTAGAGACCCAGTACTTC
CDR3 protein: CASSPGLWDRGQLETQYF

J gene: TRBJ2-1
clone size: NA
V gene: TRBV20-1
D gene: NA
CDR3 length: 11
CDR3 DNA: TGCAGTGCTCCCCACTACAATGAGCAGTTCTTC
CDR3 protein: CSAPHYNEQFF

J gene: TRBJ2-7
clone size: NA
V gene: TRBV3-1/TRBV3-2
D gene: NA
CDR3 length: 12
CDR3 DNA: TGTGCCAGCAGCTTGGGGGCTGACGAGCAGTACTTC
CDR3 protein: CASSLGADEQYF

J gene: TRBJ2-7
clone size: NA
V gene: TRBV6-5
D gene: TRBD1
CDR3 length: 14
CDR3 DNA: TGTGCCAGCAGCCCCGACAGGGCCTCCTACGAGCAGTACTTC
CDR3 protein: CASSPDRASYEQYF

J gene: TRBJ1-2
clone size: NA
V gene: TRBV7-3
D gene: TRBD1
CDR3 length: 13
CDR3 DNA: TGTGCCAGCAGCCCGCAACAGGGGGCTGGCTACACCTTC
CDR3 protein: CASSPQQGAGYTF

J gene: TRBJ2-7
clone size: NA
V gene: TRBV12-5
D gene: NA
CDR3 length: 18
CDR3 DNA: TGTGCTAGTGGCGAAACCCGCCTAACAGGGCATCGCTCCTACGAGCAGTACTTC
CDR3 protein: CASGETRLTGHRSYEQYF

J gene: TRBJ2-1
clone size: NA
V gene: TRBV9
D gene: TRBD2
CDR3 length: 16
CDR3 DNA: TGTGCCAGCAGCGTAGTAGCGGGAGGGATCCACAATGAGCAGTTCTTC
CDR3 protein: CASSVVAGGIHNEQFF

J gene: TRBJ2-1
clone size: NA
V gene: TRBV5-1
D gene: TRBD2
CDR3 length: 17
CDR3 DNA: TGCGCCAGCAGCTATTCGCTGACTAGCGGGGCTGGAAATGAGCAGTTCTTC
CDR3 protein: CASSYSLTSGAGNEQFF

J gene: TRBJ2-3
clone size: once
V gene: TRBV4-1
D gene: TRBD2
CDR3 length: 17
CDR3 DNA: TGCGCCAGCAGCCAAGATTCGGGGTCTAGCGGTACAGATACGCAGTATTTT
CDR3 protein: CASSQDSGSSGTDTQYF

J gene: TRBJ1-4
clone size: few
V gene: TRBV5-1
D gene: TRBD1
CDR3 length: 15
CDR3 DNA: TGCGCCAGCAGCTTGGGTGACAGGGTCGAAACTTCGGTGTTTTTT
CDR3 protein: CASSLGDRVETSVFF

J gene: TRBJ2-7
clone size: NA
V gene: TRBV6-5
D gene: NA
CDR3 length: 13
CDR3 DNA: TGTGCCAGCAGTTACCCGGGGTGGGGCGAGCAGTACTTC
CDR3 protein: CASSYPGWGEQYF

J gene: TRBJ1-6
clone size: NA
V gene: TRBV7-2
D gene: NA
CDR3 length: 17
CDR3 DNA: TGTGCCAGCAGCACCACAAGGTTTTATGGTCTGGAGTCACCCCTCCACTTT
CDR3 protein: CASSTTRFYGLESPLHF

J gene: TRBJ2-3
clone size: NA
V gene: TRBV5-1
D gene: TRBD1
CDR3 length: 14
CDR3 DNA: TGCGCCAGCCGCCAAACAGGGGACGGGGATACGCAGTATTTT
CDR3 protein: CASRQTGDGDTQYF

J gene: TRBJ2-1
clone size: NA
V gene: TRBV19
D gene: TRBD2
CDR3 length: 13
CDR3 DNA: TGTGCCACCGGCGGGAGGGCCTACAATGAGCAGTTCTTC
CDR3 protein: CATGGRAYNEQFF

J gene: TRBJ1-4
clone size: few
V gene: TRBV5-6
D gene: TRBD1
CDR3 length: 15
CDR3 DNA: TGTGCCAGCAGCTATCGGACAGGGCTGAATGAAAAACTGTTTTTT
CDR3 protein: CASSYRTGLNEKLFF

J gene: TRBJ2-2
clone size: NA
V gene: TRBV5-6
D gene: TRBD1
CDR3 length: 16
CDR3 DNA: TGTGCCAGCAGCTTGCGGGACAGGGGGCTGACCGGGGAGCTGTTTTTT
CDR3 protein: CASSLRDRGLTGELFF

J gene: TRBJ1-5
clone size: NA
V gene: TRBV6-5
D gene: NA
CDR3 length: 15
CDR3 DNA: TGTGCCAGCAGAATTGCCGGGTCTCGGGGACAGCCCCAGCATTTT
CDR3 protein: CASRIAGSRGQPQHF

J gene: TRBJ1-1
clone size: NA
V gene: TRBV5-1
D gene: NA
CDR3 length: 13
CDR3 DNA: TGCGCCAGCAGCGCGACAGGGAACACTGAAGCTTTCTTT
CDR3 protein: CASSATGNTEAFF

J gene: TRBJ1-2
clone size: NA
V gene: TRBV10-3
D gene: TRBD1
CDR3 length: 14
CDR3 DNA: TGTGCCATCAGCCCCGGGACAGGGGTATGGGGCTACACCTTC
CDR3 protein: CAISPGTGVWGYTF

J gene: TRBJ2-5
clone size: NA
V gene: TRBV20-1
D gene: NA
CDR3 length: 10
CDR3 DNA: TGCAGTGTCGGCCAAGAGACCCAGTACTTC
CDR3 protein: CSVGQETQYF

J gene: TRBJ2-5
clone size: NA
V gene: TRBV19
D gene: TRBD1
CDR3 length: 13
CDR3 DNA: TGTGCCAGTAGTGTCCCAGGGGGCTGGCCCCAGTACTTC
CDR3 protein: CASSVPGGWPQYF

J gene: TRBJ1-1
clone size: NA
V gene: TRBV28
D gene: TRBD1
CDR3 length: 15
CDR3 DNA: TGTGCCAGCAGACGCCCGGGACAGGGGGCAAGGGGGGCTTTCTTT
CDR3 protein: CASRRPGQGARGAFF

J gene: TRBJ2-3
clone size: few
V gene: TRBV7-2
D gene: TRBD2
CDR3 length: 14
CDR3 DNA: TGTGCCAGCGGCACTAGCGGGACCACAGATACGCAGTATTTT
CDR3 protein: CASGTSGTTDTQYF

J gene: TRBJ1-1
clone size: once
V gene: TRBV3-1/TRBV3-2
D gene: TRBD1
CDR3 length: 19
CDR3 DNA: TGTGCCAGCAGCCCCCACGCCTCCGGGACAGGGGGCGTGAACACTGAAGCTTTCTTT
CDR3 protein: CASSPHASGTGGVNTEAFF

J gene: TRBJ2-1
clone size: NA
V gene: TRBV11-2
D gene: TRBD2
CDR3 length: 15
CDR3 DNA: TGTGCCAGCAGCTTACGACTAGCGGGAGGGATTGAGCAGTTCTTC
CDR3 protein: CASSLRLAGGIEQFF

J gene: TRBJ1-4
clone size: few
V gene: TRBV15
D gene: NA
CDR3 length: 15
CDR3 DNA: TGTGCCACCAGCAGGTCGACTTCAACTAATGAAAAACTGTTTTTT
CDR3 protein: CATSRSTSTNEKLFF